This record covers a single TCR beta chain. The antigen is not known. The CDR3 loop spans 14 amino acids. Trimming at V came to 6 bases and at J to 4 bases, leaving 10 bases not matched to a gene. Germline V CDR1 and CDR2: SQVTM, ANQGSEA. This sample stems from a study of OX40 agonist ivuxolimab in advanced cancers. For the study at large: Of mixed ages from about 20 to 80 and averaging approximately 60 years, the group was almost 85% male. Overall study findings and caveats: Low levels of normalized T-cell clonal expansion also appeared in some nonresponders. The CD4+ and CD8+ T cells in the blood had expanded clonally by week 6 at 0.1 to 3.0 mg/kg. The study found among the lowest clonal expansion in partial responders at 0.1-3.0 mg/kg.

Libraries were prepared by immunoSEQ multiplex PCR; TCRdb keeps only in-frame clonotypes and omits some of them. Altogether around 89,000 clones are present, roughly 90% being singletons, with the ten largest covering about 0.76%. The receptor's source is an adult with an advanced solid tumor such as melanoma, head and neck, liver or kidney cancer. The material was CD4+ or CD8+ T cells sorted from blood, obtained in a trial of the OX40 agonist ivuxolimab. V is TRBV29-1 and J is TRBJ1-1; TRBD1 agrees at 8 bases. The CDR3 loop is CSVASGQALTEAFF. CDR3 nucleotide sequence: TGCAGCGTAGCTTCGGGACAGGCTCTCACTGAAGCTTTCTTT.